A single sample gave rise to the 22 T cell receptor beta chains below, sequenced in a study of shared clonotypes between healthy human individuals. Data came from immunoSEQ multiplex PCR; TCRdb stores just in-frame clones and leaves some out. In the table there are over a million clones, over 95% of which are singletons. The sample consisted of naive CD4+ T cells sorted from blood. Subset in this sample: CD45RA+ positively selected. All receptors come from a man aged 30 to 45 in good health.

This chain uses TRBV2 with TRBJ2-5; 10 bases agree with TRBD2. V lost 2 bases, J lost 4 bases, and 4 bases stayed unmatched. The germline gives CDR1 SNHLY, CDR2 FYNNEI. CDR3 length: 15 residues. The CDR3 reads CASSERVAGGETQYF. CDR3 in DNA: TGTGCCAGCAGTGAACGGGTAGCGGGAGGAGAGACCCAGTACTTC.

This chain uses TRBV5-6 with TRBJ2-7; tentative D call: TRBD1 (6 bases). V was trimmed by 1 base and J by 6 bases, leaving 11 bases between them. The CDR3 is 13 amino acids. Germline assignment: CDR1 SGHDT and CDR2 YYEEEE. The CDR3 reads CASSLRGRGEQYF. The CDR3 DNA follows: TGTGCCAGCAGCTTGAGGGGGAGAGGCGAGCAGTACTTC.

Note on this clone: A much larger clone is a single base away; this may be a read error. The identical CDR3 is also encoded by other nucleotide sequences in the sample. The V gene is TRBV9, the J gene TRBJ2-3, with D hard to call. CDR3 length: 12 amino acids. V lost 0 bases and J lost 4, with 3 bases in between. CDR1 is SGDLS and CDR2 is YYNGEE in the germline V gene. The CDR3 sequence: CASSVESDTQYF. DNA for the CDR3: TGTGCCAGCAGCGTAGAGTCAGATACGCAGTATTTT. Full variable domain (remainder filled in from reference TRBV9 and TRBJ2-3): DSGVTQTPKHLITATGQRVTLRCSPRSGDLSVYWYQQSLDQGLQFLIQYYNGEERAKGNILERFSAQQFPDLHSELNLSSLELGDSALYFCASSVESDTQYFGPGTRLTVL.

This chain uses TRBV28 with TRBJ2-1, with 14 bases identical to TRBD2. The CDR3 covers 17 residues. V lost 5 bases to trimming and J lost 3 bases; unmatched junction nucleotides: 6. The germline V gene has CDR1 MDHEN and CDR2 SYDVKM. The CDR3 DNA reads as TGTGCCAGCAGTCCAATGGGACTAGCGGGAGTCTACAATGAGCAGTTCTTC. Encoded protein: CASSPMGLAGVYNEQFF.

This chain connects TRBV5-4 to TRBJ2-1, with 8 bases matching TRBD2. Trimming cost V 9 bases and J 7 bases; bases outside gene matches: 12. This CDR3 is built from 14 residues. Germline V gene data show CDR1 as SGHNT and CDR2 as YYREEE (reference sequence). Here the CDR3 DNA reads TGTGCCACCAGTCGGGAGGGGGTGCGAAATGAGCAGTTCTTC. Encoded protein: CATSREGVRNEQFF.

This chain links TRBV30 with TRBJ2-2; TRBD2 matches 13 bases. The CDR3 consists of 16 residues. V shed 8 bases and J 7 bases; nucleotides not matched to a gene: 13. CDR1 GTSNPN and CDR2 SVGIG come from the germline V gene (reference sequence). CDR3 loop: CARSTGTSGIGGELFF. As DNA, the CDR3 is TGTGCCAGATCTACCGGGACTAGCGGGATAGGCGGGGAGCTGTTTTTT.

The chain has TRBV5-1 and TRBJ1-1; 8 nucleotides line up with TRBD1. The V gene end was trimmed by 3 bases and the J gene end by 2 bases; junction bases not matched to a gene: 6. The CDR3 covers 15 residues. Germline values: CDR1 SGHRS, CDR2 YFSETQ. CDR3 protein: CASSSDRGTNTEAFF. The CDR3 region has the DNA TGCGCCAGCAGCTCTGACAGGGGAACAAACACTGAAGCTTTCTTT.

The chain couples TRBV18 to TRBJ2-2; 9 nucleotides match TRBD2. Germline loops: CDR1 KGHSH, CDR2 LQKENI. V dropped 2 bases and J dropped 2; count of bases not matched to a gene: 6. This CDR3 spans 17 amino acids. CDR3 loop: CASSPIKTSGNTGELFF. The CDR3 DNA reads as TGTGCCAGCTCACCAATCAAGACTAGCGGCAACACCGGGGAGCTGTTTTTT. Drawing the rest from reference TRBV18 and TRBJ2-2, the complete variable domain is NAGVMQNPRHLVRRRGQEARLRCSPMKGHSHVYWYRQLPEEGLKFMVYLQKENIIDESGMPKERFSAEFPKEGPSILRIQQVVRGDSAAYFCASSPIKTSGNTGELFFGEGSRLTVL.

The rearrangement uses TRBV5-5 and TRBJ2-7; D gene unclear. The germline gives CDR1 SGHKS, CDR2 YYEKEE (reference sequence). V lost 2 bases to trimming and J lost 3 bases, with 15 bases between them. This CDR3 region has 15 residues. CDR3 in DNA: TGTGCCAGCAGCTTTTTGAGTGACCGAAACTACGAGCAGTACTTC. It yields the protein CASSFLSDRNYEQYF.

DNA of the CDR3: TGTGCCAGCACCAGACAGGCGGATCTTTACGAGCAGTACTTC. This gives the protein CASTRQADLYEQYF. The chain links TRBV7-2 to TRBJ2-7, with D possibly TRBD1 on 6 matching bases. The CDR3 is made up of 14 amino acids. Germline CDR1 is SGHTA and CDR2 is FQGNSA. The V and J ends lost 7 bases and 4 bases respectively, with 17 bases between them.

The chain links TRBV4-3 to TRBJ2-1, with a tentative D call TRBD2 (6 bases). This CDR3 region has 13 residues. In germline, CDR1 is LGHNA, CDR2 YSLEER. V dropped 3 bases and J dropped 6 bases, with 9 bases sitting between them. The CDR3 is CASSQGLVNEQFF. CDR3 coding DNA: TGCGCCAGCAGCCAGGGACTGGTCAATGAGCAGTTCTTC.

J is TRBJ2-1 and V is TRBV28; no definite D call. Trimming took off 7 bases at V and 8 bases at J, with 9 bases between the two ends. The CDR3 has 11 amino acids. The germline V gene encodes CDR1 MDHEN and CDR2 SYDVKM. CDR3 sequence (DNA): TGTGCCAGCACCGGCGCGGATGAGCAGTTCTTC. Its protein product is CASTGADEQFF.

The gene calls are TRBV4-2 and TRBJ1-2; perhaps TRBD1 as D (5 bases). This CDR3 spans 16 amino acids. V was shortened by 0 bases and J by 8 bases, with 19 bases between the two germline ends. Germline V gives CDR1 LGHNA, CDR2 YNFKEQ. This chain's CDR3 is CASSQDRTARELGYTF. CDR3 in DNA: TGTGCCAGCAGCCAAGATCGCACGGCCAGGGAGTTGGGCTACACCTTC.

The genes are TRBV28 and TRBJ1-5; D is ambiguous. The germline V and J ends were trimmed by 7 bases and 7 bases, with 11 bases remaining between them. The CDR3 contains 12 residues. CDR1 MDHEN and CDR2 SYDVKM come from the germline V gene. Here the CDR3 reads CASNPPGQPQHF. The CDR3 nucleotides are TGTGCCAGCAATCCCCCGGGCCAGCCCCAGCATTTT.

The rearrangement links TRBV5-1 to TRBJ2-7; no reliable D call. Trimming removed 3 bases from V and 3 bases from J, with 13 bases in between. Germline CDR1 is SGHRS and CDR2 is YFSETQ. This CDR3 is built from 14 residues. The CDR3 region has the DNA TGCGCCAGCAGCTCCTTACCCAGCGACTACGAGCAGTACTTC. This sequence encodes CASSSLPSDYEQYF.

This clone was seen only once. This sequence joins TRBV6-5 and TRBJ2-7; 9 bases fit TRBD1. V gave up 5 bases and J gave up 3 bases; unmatched junction bases: 8. CDR3 length equals 15 residues. The germline CDR1 and CDR2 sequences are MNHEY and SVGAGI. For the CDR3, the DNA is TGTGCCAGCAGTACTTGGGACAGGGCTCGCTACGAGCAGTACTTC. This translates into CASSTWDRARYEQYF.

V is TRBV29-1 and J is TRBJ2-7; D is uncertain. The V gene's germline CDR1 is SQVTM and CDR2 ANQGSEA. The CDR3 is 11 residues long. Trimming stripped 4 bases from V and 0 bases from J, with 4 bases between. CDR3 amino acids: CSVVVSYEQYF. CDR3 bases: TGCAGCGTTGTGGTCTCCTACGAGCAGTACTTC.

The rearrangement uses TRBV7-3 and TRBJ2-3, with D possibly matching TRBD2 (5 bases). The CDR3 runs 13 residues. Germline assignment: CDR1 SGHTA and CDR2 FQGTGA. V was pared by 5 bases and J by 2 bases, with 8 bases between. The CDR3 DNA follows: TGTGCCAGCAGCCGTAGCGTCACAGATACGCAGTATTTT. It translates to CASSRSVTDTQYF.

This chain connects TRBV6-4 to TRBJ2-2; 12 bases agree with TRBD2. The CDR3 totals 16 residues. CDR1 and CDR2 from the germline V gene are MRHNA and SNTAGT. V was pared by 4 bases and J by 7 bases, with 7 bases of the junction left unmatched. The CDR3 sequence is CASSALAGGPFGELFF. CDR3 sequence (DNA): TGTGCCAGCAGTGCCCTAGCGGGAGGGCCGTTCGGGGAGCTGTTTTTT.

This chain joins TRBV5-6 and TRBJ2-7, with 9 positions matching TRBD1. CDR3 length equals 14 residues. CDR1 SGHDT and CDR2 YYEEEE come from the germline V gene. V shed 1 base, J shed 3 bases, and the junction held 2 bases outside the gene matches. The chain's CDR3 is CASSLRGQGYEQYF. For the CDR3, the DNA is TGTGCCAGCAGCTTGAGGGGACAGGGCTACGAGCAGTACTTC.

This chain uses TRBV5-4 with TRBJ2-3; 11 bases fit TRBD2. V shed 4 bases and J 3 bases; nucleotides not matched to a gene: 7. The CDR3 is 16 residues long. Looked up from germline, CDR1 is SGHNT and CDR2 is YYREEE (reference sequence). CDR3 in amino acids: CASSPPSGRTTDTQYF. CDR3 nucleotides: TGTGCCAGCAGCCCCCCTAGCGGGAGGACGACAGATACGCAGTATTTT. The full variable domain, with the rest looked up from reference TRBV5-4 and TRBJ2-3, is ETGVTQSPTHLIKTRGQQVTLRCSSQSGHNTVSWYQQALGQGPQFIFQYYREEENGRGNFPPRFSGLQFPNYSSELNVNALELDDSALYLCASSPPSGRTTDTQYFGPGTRLTVL.

As to this clone: The identical CDR3 is also encoded by other nucleotide sequences in the sample. The chain joins TRBV9 to TRBJ2-5, with 9 nucleotides matching TRBD1. The germline CDR1 and CDR2 sequences are SGDLS and YYNGEE. This CDR3 contains 14 residues. Trimming removed 0 bases from V and 3 bases from J; junction bases left unmatched: 0. The CDR3 region has the DNA TGTGCCAGCAGCGTAGGACAGGGGGAAGAGACCCAGTACTTC. The encoded protein is CASSVGQGEETQYF. The whole variable domain, remainder taken from reference TRBV9 and TRBJ2-5, is DSGVTQTPKHLITATGQRVTLRCSPRSGDLSVYWYQQSLDQGLQFLIQYYNGEERAKGNILERFSAQQFPDLHSELNLSSLELGDSALYFCASSVGQGEETQYFGPGTRLLVL.